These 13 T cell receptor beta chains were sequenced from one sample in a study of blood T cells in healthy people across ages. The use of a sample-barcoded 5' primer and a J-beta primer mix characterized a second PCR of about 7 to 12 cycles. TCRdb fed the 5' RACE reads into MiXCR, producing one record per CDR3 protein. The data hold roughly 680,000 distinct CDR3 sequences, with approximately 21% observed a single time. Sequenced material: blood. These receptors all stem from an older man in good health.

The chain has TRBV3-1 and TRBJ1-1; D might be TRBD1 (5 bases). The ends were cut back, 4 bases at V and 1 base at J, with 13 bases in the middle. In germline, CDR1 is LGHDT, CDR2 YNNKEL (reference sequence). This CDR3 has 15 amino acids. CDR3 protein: CASSLRGRGNTEAFF. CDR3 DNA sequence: TGTGCCAGCAGCCTAAGGGGTCGGGGGAACACTGAAGCTTTCTTT.

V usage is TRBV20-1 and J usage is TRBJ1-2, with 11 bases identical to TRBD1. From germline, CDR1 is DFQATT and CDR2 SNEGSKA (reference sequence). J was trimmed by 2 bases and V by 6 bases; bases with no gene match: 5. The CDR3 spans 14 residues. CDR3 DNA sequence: TGCAGTGCCAGGCGGGACAGGGGGAACTATGGCTACACCTTC. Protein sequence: CSARRDRGNYGYTF.

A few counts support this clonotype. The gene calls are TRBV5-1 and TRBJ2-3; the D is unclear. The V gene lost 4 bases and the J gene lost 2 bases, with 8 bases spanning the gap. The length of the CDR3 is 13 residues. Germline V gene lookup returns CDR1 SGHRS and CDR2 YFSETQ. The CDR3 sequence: CASSADPTDTQYF. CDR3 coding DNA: TGCGCCAGCAGCGCCGACCCCACAGATACGCAGTATTTT.

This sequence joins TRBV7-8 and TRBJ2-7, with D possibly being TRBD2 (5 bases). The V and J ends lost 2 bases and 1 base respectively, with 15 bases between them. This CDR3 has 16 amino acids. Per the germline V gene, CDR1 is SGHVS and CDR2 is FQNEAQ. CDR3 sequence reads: CASSLSTGNPSYEQYF. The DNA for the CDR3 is TGTGCCAGCAGCTTATCAACCGGGAACCCTTCCTACGAGCAGTACTTC.

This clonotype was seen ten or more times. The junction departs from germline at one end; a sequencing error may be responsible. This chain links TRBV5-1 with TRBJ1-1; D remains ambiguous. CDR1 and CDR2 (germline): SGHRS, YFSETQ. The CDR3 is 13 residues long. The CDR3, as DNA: TGTGCCAGCAGTTTAGGCGGATCAACTGAAGCTTTCTTT. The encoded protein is CASSLGGSTEAFF. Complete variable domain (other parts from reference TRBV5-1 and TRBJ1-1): KAGVTQTPRYLIKTRGQQVTLSCSPISGHRSVSWYQQTPGQGLQFLFEYFSETQRNKGNFPGRFSGRQFSNSRSEMNVSTLELGDSALYLCASSLGGSTEAFFGQGTRLTVV.

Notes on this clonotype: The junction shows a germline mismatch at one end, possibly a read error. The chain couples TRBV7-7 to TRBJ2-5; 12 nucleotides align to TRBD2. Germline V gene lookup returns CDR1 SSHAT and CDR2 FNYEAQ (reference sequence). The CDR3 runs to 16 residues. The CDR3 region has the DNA TGTGCTAGCAGCCGAGGACTAGCGGGAAACCAAGAGACCCAGTACTTC. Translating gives CASSRGLAGNQETQYF.

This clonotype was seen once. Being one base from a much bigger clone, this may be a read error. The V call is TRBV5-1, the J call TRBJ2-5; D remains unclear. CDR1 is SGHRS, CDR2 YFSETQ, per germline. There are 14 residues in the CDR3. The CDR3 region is CDSSLGKSQETQYF. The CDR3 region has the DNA TGCGACAGCAGCTTAGGGAAATCCCAAGAGACCCAGTACTTC.

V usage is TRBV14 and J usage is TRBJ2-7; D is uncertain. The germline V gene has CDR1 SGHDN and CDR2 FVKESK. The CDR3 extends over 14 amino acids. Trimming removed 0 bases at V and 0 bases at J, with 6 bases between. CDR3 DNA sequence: TGTGCCAGCAGCCAAGATTTAGTCTCCTACGAGCAGTACTTC. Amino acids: CASSQDLVSYEQYF. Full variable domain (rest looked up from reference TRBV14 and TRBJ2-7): EAGVTQFPSHSVIEKGQTVTLRCDPISGHDNLYWYRRVMGKEIKFLLHFVKESKQDESGMPNNRFLAERTGGTYSTLKVQPAELEDSGVYFCASSQDLVSYEQYFGPGTRLTVT.

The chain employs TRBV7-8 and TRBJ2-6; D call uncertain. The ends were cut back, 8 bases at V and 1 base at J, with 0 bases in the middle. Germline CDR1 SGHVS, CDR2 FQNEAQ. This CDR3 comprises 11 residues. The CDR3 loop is CASSGANVLTF. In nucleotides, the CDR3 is TGTGCCAGCTCTGGGGCCAACGTCCTGACTTTC.

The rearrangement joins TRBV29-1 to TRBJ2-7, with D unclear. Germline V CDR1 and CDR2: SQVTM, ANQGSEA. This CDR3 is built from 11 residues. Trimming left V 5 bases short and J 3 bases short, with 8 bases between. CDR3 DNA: TGCAGCGTTCTGGGCGGCTACGAGCAGTACTTC. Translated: CSVLGGYEQYF.

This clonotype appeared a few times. CDR3 protein: CASRSGSQLTGELFF. In nucleotides, the CDR3 is TGTGCCAGCAGATCCGGGAGCCAACTTACCGGGGAGCTGTTTTTT. This chain joins TRBV6-5 and TRBJ2-2, with D tentatively TRBD2 (6 bases). The CDR3 runs to 15 residues. The germline V and J ends were trimmed by 6 bases and 5 bases, with 16 bases remaining between them. Germline lookup yields CDR1 MNHEY and CDR2 SVGAGI.

CDR3 nucleotide sequence: TGCGCCAGCAGCGGAACTAGCGGGAGCCTTGGCACCGGGGAGCTGTTTTTT. Its protein product is CASSGTSGSLGTGELFF. V gene TRBV4-1 combines with J gene TRBJ2-2, with 11 nucleotides matching TRBD2. Germline trimming cut 5 bases from V and 4 bases from J; bases unmatched to any gene: 9. The CDR3 extends over 17 amino acids. Germline loops: CDR1 MGHRA, CDR2 YSYEKL.

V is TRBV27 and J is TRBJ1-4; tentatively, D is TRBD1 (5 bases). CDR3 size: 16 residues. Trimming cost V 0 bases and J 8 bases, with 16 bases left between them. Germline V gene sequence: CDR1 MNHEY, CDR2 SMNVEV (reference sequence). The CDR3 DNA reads TGTGCCAGCAGTTTATCTCCCGGGGGGTTAGAGGAAAAACTGTTTTTT. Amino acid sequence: CASSLSPGGLEEKLFF.